This is a list of T cell receptor beta chains from one sample in a study of cytomegalovirus exposure and HLA in healthy donors. Sequencing used immunoSEQ multiplex PCR; TCRdb keeps in-frame clones, though not all of them. The sample holds more than 150,000 clones, 76% seen once. Sequenced input: PBMCs. These receptors were collected from a man younger than 35 in good health and CMV-seronegative. Each CDR3 is given with its conserved first and last residue. The order of the fields is clone size, J gene, V gene, D gene, CDR3 DNA, CDR3 protein. D genes are given only for firm matches. Clone size is given for some rows only: seen once, a few or many times, or a class if the clone is expanded.

NA | TRBJ1-2 | TRBV19 | NA | TGTGCCAGTAAGCCGGGGGACTATGGCTACACCTTC | CASKPGDYGYTF
NA | TRBJ2-5 | TRBV30 | NA | TGTGCCTGGAGCGCGTCCGGGATCATGCGGGAGACCCAGTACTTC | CAWSASGIMRETQYF
NA | TRBJ1-2 | TRBV7-9 | TRBD1 | TGTGCCAGCAGCCCGGACAGGGCCTCTTGGGGCTACACCTTC | CASSPDRASWGYTF
NA | TRBJ1-1 | TRBV30 | NA | TGTGCCTGGAGGTGGAGGGACACTGAAGCTTTCTTT | CAWRWRDTEAFF
NA | TRBJ2-2 | TRBV7-9 | TRBD2 | TGTGCCAGCAGTCACCCCTTTGCGGGAGAGAAGGCCGGGGAGCTGTTTTTT | CASSHPFAGEKAGELFF
NA | TRBJ1-6 | TRBV27 | NA | TGTGCCAGCAGTCCCGGGGGGAATTCACCCCTCCACTTT | CASSPGGNSPLHF
once | TRBJ1-1 | TRBV6-1 | NA | TGTGCCAGCAGTACATTTCAACAGATGAACACTGAAGCTTTCTTT | CASSTFQQMNTEAFF
once | TRBJ2-7 | TRBV7-3 | TRBD2 | TGTGCCAGCAGCTTAGGTCCCGGGACTAGCGGGAGGGCCAGCCAGGGGTCCTACGAGCAGTACTTC | CASSLGPGTSGRASQGSYEQYF
NA | TRBJ2-7 | TRBV9 | TRBD1 | TGTGCCAGCAGCTCTCCTTCAGGGGGCGGCAACTACGAGCAGTACTTC | CASSSPSGGGNYEQYF
NA | TRBJ1-2 | TRBV10-3 | NA | TGTGCCATCAGTGAGTCGGGGCCCGGCTACACCTTC | CAISESGPGYTF
once | TRBJ2-2 | TRBV20-1 | NA | TGCAGTGCTCCGGCCGGGGAGCTGTTTTTT | CSAPAGELFF
NA | TRBJ2-1 | TRBV5-1 | TRBD2 | TGCGCCAGCAGCTTAGTTGGGACTAGCGGGGTCTTGGGCAATGAGCAGTTCTTC | CASSLVGTSGVLGNEQFF
NA | TRBJ1-3 | TRBV7-9 | NA | TGTTCCAGCAGCCCTTGGAGCCAACGGAGCTCTGGAAACACCATATATTTT | CSSSPWSQRSSGNTIYF
NA | TRBJ1-4 | TRBV5-1 | TRBD1 | TGCGCCAGCAGCTTGGAGGGACAGGGGGCTCTTTTT | CASSLEGQGALF
NA | TRBJ2-3 | TRBV6-1 | TRBD2 | TGTGCCAGCAGTGAAGCTCTAGCGGGAGGAGTAGATACGCAGTATTTT | CASSEALAGGVDTQYF
NA | TRBJ1-2 | TRBV4-1 | TRBD1 | TGCGCCAGCAGTTCCAGGGGGGTTGGCTATGGCTACACCTTC | CASSSRGVGYGYTF
NA | TRBJ2-7 | TRBV7-8 | TRBD2 | TGTGCCAGCAGCTTAGCGCTTACTAGCGGGAGCACCTACGAGCAGTACTTC | CASSLALTSGSTYEQYF
NA | TRBJ2-7 | TRBV15 | TRBD1 | TGTGCCACCAGCAGAGCCCGACAGGGGGCCACCTACGAGCAGTACTTC | CATSRARQGATYEQYF
few | TRBJ1-1 | TRBV19 | NA | TGTGCCAGTACCCCAACGGGGGGCACTGAAGCTTTCTTT | CASTPTGGTEAFF
NA | TRBJ2-7 | TRBV11-2 | TRBD2 | TGTGCCAGCAGCCTCACGAGCGGGAGGGCCAGACCCTACGAGCAGTACTTC | CASSLTSGRARPYEQYF
few | TRBJ1-1 | TRBV5-4 | NA | TGTGCCAGCAGCTTGGACTTGTCCGAAGCTTTCTTT | CASSLDLSEAFF
NA | TRBJ1-1 | TRBV6-6 | TRBD1 | TGTGCCAGCAGACCTCACAGGGGAAAAGCTTTCTTT | CASRPHRGKAFF
NA | TRBJ2-5 | TRBV19 | TRBD1 | TGTGCCAGTAGTTTCCCGGGACAGGGGGCAGGAAAGACCCAGTACTTC | CASSFPGQGAGKTQYF
once | TRBJ1-3 | TRBV2 | NA | TGTGCCAGCAGTGTACAGGGCTCTGGAAACACCATATATTTT | CASSVQGSGNTIYF
NA | TRBJ1-3 | TRBV6-1 | NA | TGTGCCAGCAGTGAAGGAGGGAGGCGGGACTGGTACTCTGGAAACACCATATATTTT | CASSEGGRRDWYSGNTIYF
once | TRBJ2-5 | TRBV5-5 | NA | TGTGCCAGCAGCGTGCCCGGCGGGGACCGGACCCAGTACTTC | CASSVPGGDRTQYF
NA | TRBJ2-7 | TRBV28 | NA | TGTGCCAGCAGTTCGGAGCGCTACGAGCAGTACTTC | CASSSERYEQYF
NA | TRBJ2-5 | TRBV9 | TRBD2 | TGTGCCAGCAGCGTAGGTAATAGCGGGGGGAACCAAGAGACCCAGTACTTC | CASSVGNSGGNQETQYF
NA | TRBJ1-6 | TRBV5-4 | NA | TGTGCCAGCACCCTGAACCCAACCGCACAGGGACCCCTCCACTTT | CASTLNPTAQGPLHF
NA | TRBJ2-7 | TRBV6-1 | NA | TGTGCCAGCAGTGTGACGGGACTTACCGGCGAGCAGTACTTC | CASSVTGLTGEQYF
NA | TRBJ2-1 | TRBV19 | NA | TGTGCCAGTACTCGGGATACCCAGCAGTTCTTC | CASTRDTQQFF